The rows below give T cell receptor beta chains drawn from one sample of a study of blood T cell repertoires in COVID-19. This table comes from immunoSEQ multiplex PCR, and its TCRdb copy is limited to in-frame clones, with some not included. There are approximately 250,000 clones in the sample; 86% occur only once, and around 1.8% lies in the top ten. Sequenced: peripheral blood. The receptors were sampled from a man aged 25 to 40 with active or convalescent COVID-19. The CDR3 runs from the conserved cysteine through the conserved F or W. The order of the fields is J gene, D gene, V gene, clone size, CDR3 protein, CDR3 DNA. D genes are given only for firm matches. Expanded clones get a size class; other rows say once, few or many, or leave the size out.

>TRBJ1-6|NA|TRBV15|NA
CATSRDTISSPLHF
TGTGCCACCAGCAGAGATACAATATCTTCACCCCTCCACTTT
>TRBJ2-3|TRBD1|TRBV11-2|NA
CASRRATGGRPDTQYF
TGTGCCAGCAGACGGGCGACAGGGGGGCGGCCGGATACGCAGTATTTT
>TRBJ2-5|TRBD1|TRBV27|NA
CASSSYSGTAASQYF
TGTGCCAGCAGTTCCTATTCCGGGACAGCCGCTTCCCAGTACTTC
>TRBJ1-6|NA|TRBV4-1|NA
CASSIPEEDSYNSPLHF
TGCGCCAGCAGCATACCTGAGGAGGACTCCTATAATTCACCCCTCCACTTT
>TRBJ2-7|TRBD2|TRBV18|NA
CASSPPTSGGSYEQYF
TGTGCCAGCTCACCACCGACTAGCGGGGGTTCCTACGAGCAGTACTTC
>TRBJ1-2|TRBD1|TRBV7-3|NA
CASSATGGYGYTF
TGTGCCAGCAGCGCGACAGGGGGCTATGGCTACACCTTC
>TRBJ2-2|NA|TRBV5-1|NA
CASSGSTGQLNTGELFF
TGCGCCAGCAGCGGATCGACAGGCCAGCTTAACACCGGGGAGCTGTTTTTT
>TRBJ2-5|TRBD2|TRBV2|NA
CASTRRGGTMATQYF
TGTGCCAGCACGCGGCGGGGGGGGACCATGGCGACCCAGTACTTC
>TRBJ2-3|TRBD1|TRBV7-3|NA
CASSSDRGKTDTQYF
TGTGCCAGCAGCTCGGACAGGGGGAAAACAGATACGCAGTATTTT
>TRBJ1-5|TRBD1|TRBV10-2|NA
CASRGQSNQPQHF
TGCGCCAGCAGGGGACAGAGCAATCAGCCCCAGCATTTT
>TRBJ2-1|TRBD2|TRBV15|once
CATSRTSPSGANNEQFF
TGTGCCACCAGCAGAACTTCACCTAGCGGGGCAAACAATGAGCAGTTCTTC
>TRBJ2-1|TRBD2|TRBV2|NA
CASSEELGGTSYNEQFF
TGTGCCAGCAGTGAAGAGTTAGGTGGGACTAGCTACAATGAGCAGTTCTTC
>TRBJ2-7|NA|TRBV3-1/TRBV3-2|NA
CASSPLAYEQYF
TGTGCCAGCAGTCCACTCGCCTACGAGCAGTACTTC
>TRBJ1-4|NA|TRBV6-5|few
CASWSTDLGKLFF
TGTGCCAGCTGGTCCACCGACTTAGGAAAACTGTTTTTT
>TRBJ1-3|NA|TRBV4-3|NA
CASSQDVTTSGNTIYF
TGCGCCAGCAGCCAAGATGTGACTACCTCTGGAAACACCATATATTTT
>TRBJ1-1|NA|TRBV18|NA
CASSINDRHNTEAFF
TGTGCCAGCTCGATCAACGACAGGCATAACACTGAAGCTTTCTTT
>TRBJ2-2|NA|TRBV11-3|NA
CASSWQTGRDTGELFF
TGTGCCAGCAGCTGGCAGACAGGCAGGGACACCGGGGAGCTGTTTTTT
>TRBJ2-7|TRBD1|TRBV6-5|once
CASTPGQGAYEQYF
TGTGCCAGCACCCCGGGACAGGGTGCCTACGAGCAGTACTTC
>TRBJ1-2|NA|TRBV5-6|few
CASSSDREINYGYTF
TGTGCCAGCAGCTCTGACAGAGAGATTAACTATGGCTACACCTTC
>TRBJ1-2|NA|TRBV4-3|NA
CASSQNSHYTF
TGCGCCAGCAGCCAAAACAGCCACTACACCTTC
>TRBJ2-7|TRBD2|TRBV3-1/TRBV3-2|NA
CASSRVGAGGAYEQYF
TGTGCCAGCAGTCGCGTGGGAGCGGGGGGCGCCTACGAGCAGTACTTC
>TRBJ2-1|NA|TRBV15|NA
CATSNFRQKGVNEQFF
TGTGCCACCAGCAACTTTCGGCAGAAGGGAGTGAATGAGCAGTTCTTC
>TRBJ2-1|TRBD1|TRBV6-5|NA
CASSKTGDNEQFF
TGTGCCAGCAGTAAGACAGGGGACAATGAGCAGTTCTTC
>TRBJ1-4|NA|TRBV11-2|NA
CASSLVAGLNEKLFF
TGTGCCAGCAGCTTAGTTGCAGGATTAAATGAAAAACTGTTTTTT
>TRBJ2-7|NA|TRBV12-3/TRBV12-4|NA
CASSPTNYEQYF
TGTGCCAGCAGCCCCACTAACTACGAGCAGTACTTC
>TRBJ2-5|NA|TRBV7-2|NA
CASSPGSARETQYF
TGTGCCAGCAGCCCCGGGTCGGCTCGAGAGACCCAGTACTTC
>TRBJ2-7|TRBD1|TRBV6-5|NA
CASSDRQGVTYEQYF
TGTGCCAGCTCCGATAGACAGGGGGTCACCTACGAGCAGTACTTC
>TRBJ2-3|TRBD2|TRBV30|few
CAWEPTSEGLTDTQYF
TGTGCCTGGGAGCCGACTAGCGAAGGTCTGACAGATACGCAGTATTTT